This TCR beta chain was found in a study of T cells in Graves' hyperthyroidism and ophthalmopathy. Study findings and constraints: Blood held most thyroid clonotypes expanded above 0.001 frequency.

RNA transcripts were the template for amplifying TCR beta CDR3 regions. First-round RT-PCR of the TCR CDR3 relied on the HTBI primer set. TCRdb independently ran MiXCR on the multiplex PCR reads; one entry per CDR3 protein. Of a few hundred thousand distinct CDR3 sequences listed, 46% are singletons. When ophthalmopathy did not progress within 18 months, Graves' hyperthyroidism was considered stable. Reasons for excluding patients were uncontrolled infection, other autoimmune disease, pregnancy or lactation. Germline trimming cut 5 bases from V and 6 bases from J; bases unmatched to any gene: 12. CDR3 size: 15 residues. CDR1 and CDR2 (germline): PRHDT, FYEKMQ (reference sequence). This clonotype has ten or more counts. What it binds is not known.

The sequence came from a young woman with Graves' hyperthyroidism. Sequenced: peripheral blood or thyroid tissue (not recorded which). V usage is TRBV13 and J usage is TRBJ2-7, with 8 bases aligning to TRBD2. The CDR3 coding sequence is TGTGCCAGCAGCCGCGGGTCCGGGAGGGCCTCCGAGCAGTACTTC. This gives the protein CASSRGSGRASEQYF.